These T cell receptor beta chains were read from a single sample in a study of blood T cells in healthy people across ages. TCRdb re-derived calls from the 5' RACE reads in MiXCR, one entry per CDR3 protein. This repertoire shows 650,000 to 900,000 distinct CDR3 sequences, 55% to 65% found once; its top ten account for 25% to 35%. The sequencing sample was made of blood. The receptors derive from a man younger than 40 in good health. The CDR3 runs from the conserved cysteine through the conserved F or W. D genes are given only for firm matches. Not every row has a clone size; where given, it reads once, few, many or a size class.

V	J	D	size	CDR3	DNA
TRBV7-9	TRBJ2-1	TRBD2	NA	CASSFPLAGGREQFF	TGTGCCAGCAGCTTTCCCCTAGCGGGGGGGCGCGAGCAGTTCTTC
TRBV2	TRBJ1-5	TRBD1	NA	CASRGQGLDQPQHF	TGTGCCAGCCGAGGACAGGGACTAGATCAGCCCCAGCATTTT
TRBV5-5	TRBJ1-1	NA	NA	CASSLAGTYTEAFF	TGTGCCAGCAGCTTGGCTGGCACATACACTGAAGCTTTCTTT
TRBV6-2/TRBV6-3	TRBJ2-5	NA	NA	CASSTGIEETQYF	TGTGCCAGCAGCACAGGGATAGAGGAGACCCAGTACTTC
TRBV11-2	TRBJ1-1	NA	NA	CASTPRVRDTEAFF	TGTGCCAGCACCCCAAGAGTCAGGGACACTGAAGCTTTCTTT
TRBV7-2	TRBJ2-3	TRBD1	NA	CASSSRQGGPLTVLADTQYF	TGTGCCAGCAGCTCACGACAGGGGGGGCCCCTCACCGTACTGGCGGATACGCAGTATTTT
TRBV20-1	TRBJ2-7	NA	NA	CSAQRGGTYEQYF	TGCAGTGCCCAAAGGGGCGGAACCTACGAGCAGTACTTC
TRBV12-3/TRBV12-4	TRBJ1-2	NA	few	CASSIRTYGYTF	TGTGCCAGCAGTATCCGAACATATGGCTACACCTTC
TRBV15	TRBJ2-1	NA	NA	CATSGDTETYNEQFF	TGTGCCACCAGCGGAGACACCGAAACCTACAATGAGCAGTTCTTC
TRBV3-1	TRBJ2-1	NA	NA	CASSQDSPRAINEQFF	TGTGCCAGCAGCCAAGATTCCCCCAGGGCAATTAATGAGCAGTTCTTC
TRBV5-1	TRBJ2-7	TRBD1	NA	CASSSWTGDSYEQYF	TGCGCCAGCAGCTCCTGGACAGGAGACTCCTACGAGCAGTACTTC
TRBV7-9	TRBJ2-3	NA	few	CASRGGYTDTQYF	TGTGCCAGCAGGGGTGGATACACAGATACGCAGTATTTT
TRBV27	TRBJ2-1	TRBD1	NA	CASSFGTGGRDEQFF	TGTGCCAGCAGTTTCGGGACAGGGGGCAGAGATGAGCAGTTCTTC
TRBV6-5	TRBJ2-3	NA	NA	CASSYSTYDTDTQYF	TGTGCCAGCAGTTACTCGACTTATGACACAGATACGCAGTATTTT
TRBV20-1	TRBJ2-7	NA	few	CSARGGATYEQYF	TGCAGTGCTAGAGGGGGGGCAACCTACGAGCAGTACTTC
TRBV12-3/TRBV12-4	TRBJ2-6	NA	few	CASSPSASGANVLTF	TGTGCCAGCAGTCCGTCCGCCTCTGGGGCCAACGTCCTGACTTTC
TRBV6-5	TRBJ1-2	NA	NA	CASSYRGQPPMGYTF	TGTGCCAGCAGTTACCGCGGACAGCCACCCATGGGCTACACCTTC
TRBV4-3	TRBJ2-3	NA	few	CASSQDELTDTQYF	TGCGCCAGCAGCCAAGATGAGTTGACAGATACGCAGTATTTT
TRBV7-8	TRBJ2-7	NA	NA	CASSLVVDSSTYEQYF	TGTGCCAGCAGCTTAGTAGTGGACAGCTCAACCTACGAGCAGTACTTC
TRBV25-1	TRBJ2-1	TRBD2	NA	CASSEYGLATDNEQFF	TGCGCCAGCAGTGAATATGGACTAGCGACTGACAATGAGCAGTTCTTC
TRBV5-1	TRBJ2-1	NA	few	CASSLPRYNEQFF	TGCGCCAGCAGCTTACCCCGTTACAATGAGCAGTTCTTC
TRBV7-9	TRBJ1-6	NA	NA	CASSQPSVGGNSPLHF	TGTGCCAGCAGCCAGCCCTCCGTTGGAGGGAATTCACCCCTCCACTTT
TRBV12-3/TRBV12-4	TRBJ1-5	NA	NA	CASSLVPPGASNQPQHF	TGTGCCAGCAGTTTAGTACCGCCGGGGGCTAGCAATCAGCCCCAGCATTTT
TRBV7-9	TRBJ2-7	TRBD1	few	CASSSDRDRYEQYF	TGTGCCAGCAGCTCAGACCGGGACAGGTACGAGCAGTACTTC
TRBV10-3	TRBJ2-3	NA	NA	CAISESATDTQYF	TGTGCCATCAGTGAGTCGGCGACAGATACGCAGTATTTT
TRBV28	TRBJ2-1	TRBD2	NA	CASSSLGLAGGYNEQFF	TGTGCCAGCAGTTCCCTCGGACTAGCGGGGGGGTACAATGAGCAGTTCTTC
TRBV6-2/TRBV6-3	TRBJ2-7	NA	NA	CASLKTSSYEQYF	TGTGCCAGTCTTAAGACTAGCTCCTACGAGCAGTACTTC